This T cell receptor beta chain was identified during a study of blood T cell repertoires in COVID-19. Looking at the study overall: Samples of COVID-19 (acute and convalescent) were obtained from the United States, Italy and Spain. From T cells, B-cell-depleted T cells, or PBMCs came the material, which was cDNA or gDNA.

Repertoires were generated with immunoSEQ multiplex PCR, while TCRdb's copy carries only in-frame clones and drops some. The table includes about 190,000 clones, 75% to 90% detected once. This clone was observed once. The CDR3 covers 15 residues. Trimming took off 2 bases at V and 2 bases at J, with 14 bases between the two ends. Germline V lookup: CDR1 SGDLS, CDR2 YYNGEE. The genes are TRBV9 and TRBJ2-7; perhaps TRBD2 as D (6 bases). The TCR originated in a man aged 65 to 85 with active or convalescent COVID-19. The sample consisted of peripheral blood. The CDR3 region is CASSVSIAAAYEQYF. The CDR3 coding sequence is TGTGCCAGCAGCGTTAGTATAGCGGCGGCCTACGAGCAGTACTTC. The variable domain in full, completed from reference TRBV9 and TRBJ2-7, reads DSGVTQTPKHLITATGQRVTLRCSPRSGDLSVYWYQQSLDQGLQFLIQYYNGEERAKGNILERFSAQQFPDLHSELNLSSLELGDSALYFCASSVSIAAAYEQYFGPGTRLTVT.